This T cell receptor (beta chain) derives from a study of blood T cell repertoires in COVID-19. Study context: The United States, Italy and Spain supplied acute and convalescent COVID-19 samples.

In Seattle, patients joined the study during active infection and were tracked longitudinally. This CDR3 region has 15 residues. Germline CDR1 KGHSH, CDR2 LQKENI. Trimming pared 4 bases from V and 7 bases from J, leaving 16 bases between. Assay: immunoSEQ multiplex PCR; the TCRdb copy retains only in-frame clones and omits some. This sample has 84,000 or so clones; roughly 78% occur once, and the top ten carry 35% to 40%. The sample consisted of peripheral blood. The sequence derives from a man in his 60s with COVID-19, enrolled during active disease. The chain recombines TRBV18 with TRBJ2-2, with D perhaps matching TRBD1 (5 bases). The CDR3 nucleotides read TGTGCCAGCTCACGTGAAGGGGAATCAGTCGGGGAGCTGTTTTTT. Translation gives CASSREGESVGELFF. The entire variable domain, with the rest obtained from reference TRBV18 and TRBJ2-2, is as follows: NAGVMQNPRHLVRRRGQEARLRCSPMKGHSHVYWYRQLPEEGLKFMVYLQKENIIDESGMPKERFSAEFPKEGPSILRIQQVVRGDSAAYFCASSREGESVGELFFGEGSRLTVL.